This TCR beta chain was profiled in a study of OX40 agonist ivuxolimab in advanced cancers. At the level of the study: The patients' treatment was ivuxolimab, an agonistic anti-OX40 (CD134) antibody.

Only in-frame clones appear in the TCRdb table, and some are missing; sequencing was by immunoSEQ multiplex PCR. The data contain over 80,000 clones, 80% to 95% of them seen just once; the ten biggest clones take up around 1.1%. CDR3 length: 15 residues. Germline loops: CDR1 SGHRS, CDR2 YFSETQ. V trimming: 7 bases; J trimming: 0 bases; junction bases outside the gene matches: 8. This sequence joins TRBV5-1 and TRBJ2-7, with 9 positions matching TRBD1. Sequences were derived from CD4+ or CD8+ T cells sorted from blood, sampled in a trial of the OX40 agonist ivuxolimab. The origin of this receptor is an adult with an advanced solid tumor such as melanoma, head and neck, liver or kidney cancer. The CDR3 loop reads CASSGTGFFSYEQYF. DNA for the CDR3: TGCGCCAGCTCCGGGACAGGGTTCTTCTCCTACGAGCAGTACTTC.